This is a list of T cell receptor beta chains from one sample in a study of T cell clones after liver transplantation. Here immunoSEQ multiplex PCR was the method, and the copy in TCRdb shows in-frame clones only, minus some. The repertoire holds 55,000 to 75,000 clones, with about 73% as singletons. The sequences come from CD4+ T cells from blood, collected at the roughly 15-month timepoint. These receptors came from a human patient who received a liver transplant. Some T cells may be the graft donor's. The CDR3 runs from the conserved cysteine through the conserved F or W. A D gene is named only where the DNA matches it firmly. The size of a clone is reported for some rows only, either as once, few or many, or as a class for expanded clones.

TRBV5-1	.	TRBJ2-5	.	CASSLTGLETQYF	TGCGCCAGCAGCTTGACAGGTTTGGAGACCCAGTACTTC
TRBV6-5	.	TRBJ1-4	.	CASRRTGGEKLFF	TGTGCCAGCAGGCGAACCGGGGGGGAAAAACTGTTTTTT
TRBV5-4	.	TRBJ2-5	.	CASSRGDLQETQYF	TGTGCCAGCAGCCGAGGGGACCTACAAGAGACCCAGTACTTC
TRBV27	.	TRBJ1-6	.	CASSLARVDNSPLHF	TGTGCCAGCAGTTTAGCGAGGGTTGATAATTCACCCCTCCACTTT
TRBV5-1	.	TRBJ2-2	once	CASSLEAGSGELFF	TGCGCCAGCAGCTTGGAAGCAGGATCCGGGGAGCTGTTTTTT
TRBV18	.	TRBJ1-1	.	CASSQGWGNTEAFF	TGTGCCAGCTCACAGGGTTGGGGGAACACTGAAGCTTTCTTT
TRBV2	.	TRBJ2-2	once	CASSPGTVGAGELFF	TGTGCCAGCAGTCCTGGGACCGTGGGGGCCGGGGAGCTGTTTTTT
TRBV12-2	.	TRBJ2-1	.	CASRTLAGFGSYNEQFF	TGTGCAAGCCGCACTCTAGCGGGCTTTGGCTCCTACAATGAGCAGTTCTTC
TRBV30	.	TRBJ2-2	few	CARRGAGGELFF	TGTGCCCGAAGAGGGGCGGGCGGGGAGCTGTTTTTT
TRBV5-1	TRBD2	TRBJ2-7	once	CASSRTSSAYEQYF	TGCGCCAGCAGCCGGACTAGCTCTGCCTACGAGCAGTACTTC
TRBV5-1	.	TRBJ2-2	.	CASSLASKTGELFF	TGCGCCAGCAGCTTGGCTAGTAAAACCGGGGAGCTGTTTTTT
TRBV5-1	.	TRBJ2-2	.	CASSSTGNTGELFF	TGCGCCAGCAGCTCGACAGGGAACACCGGGGAGCTGTTTTTT
TRBV25-1	.	TRBJ1-2	.	CASSESGGLYGYTF	TGTGCCAGCAGTGAATCTGGGGGCTTGTATGGCTACACCTTC
TRBV7-2	.	TRBJ2-5	.	CASSLVFSGLQETQYF	TGTGCCAGCAGCTTAGTTTTTAGCGGACTCCAAGAGACCCAGTACTTC
TRBV6-6	.	TRBJ1-1	.	CASSYSQRNTEAFF	TGTGCCAGCAGTTACTCGCAGAGGAACACTGAAGCTTTCTTT
TRBV6-1	.	TRBJ2-7	.	CASSANPKTGSHEQYF	TGTGCCAGCAGTGCCAACCCCAAAACAGGGTCCCACGAGCAGTACTTC
TRBV28	TRBD1	TRBJ2-5	once	CASSLYSRGTETQYF	TGTGCCAGCAGTTTATATTCCAGGGGGACAGAGACCCAGTACTTC
TRBV19	TRBD1	TRBJ2-7	.	CASSLTGTGLYEQYF	TGTGCCAGTAGTCTCACCGGGACAGGTCTGTACGAGCAGTACTTC
TRBV6-1	.	TRBJ1-5	.	CASSEYGLNQPQHF	TGTGCCAGCAGTGAATATGGGTTAAATCAGCCCCAGCATTTT
TRBV5-1	TRBD2	TRBJ2-1	.	CASSSLAGGSYNEQFF	TGCGCCAGCAGCTCCCTAGCGGGGGGCTCCTACAATGAGCAGTTCTTC
TRBV27	.	TRBJ2-1	few	CASSLWSDHNEQFF	TGTGCCAGCAGTTTATGGTCAGACCACAATGAGCAGTTCTTC
TRBV19	TRBD1	TRBJ1-3	once	CATQGQGRNTIYF	TGTGCCACCCAGGGACAGGGAAGGAACACCATATATTTT
TRBV7-7	.	TRBJ1-3	.	CASSLDGGSGNTIYF	TGTGCTAGCAGCTTAGACGGCGGGTCTGGAAACACCATATATTTT
TRBV6-5	TRBD1	TRBJ1-5	.	CASSYGTGARDQPQHF	TGTGCCAGCAGTTACGGGACAGGGGCGCGGGATCAGCCCCAGCATTTT
TRBV27	TRBD1	TRBJ2-2	.	CASRRTGGTGELFF	TGTGCCAGCCGAAGGACAGGGGGCACCGGGGAGCTGTTTTTT
TRBV7-9	.	TRBJ1-2	.	CASSSWGDYGYTF	TGTGCCAGCAGCTCATGGGGGGACTATGGCTACACCTTC
TRBV7-9	.	TRBJ2-3	.	CASSLGQEGDTQYF	TGTGCCAGCAGCTTAGGACAGGAGGGAGATACGCAGTATTTT
TRBV12-5	.	TRBJ2-5	.	CASGLVTLETQYF	TGTGCTAGTGGTTTGGTAACGTTAGAGACCCAGTACTTC
TRBV9	TRBD2	TRBJ2-1	.	CASSPRPSGGSYNEQFF	TGTGCCAGCAGCCCCCGACCTAGCGGGGGTTCCTACAATGAGCAGTTCTTC
TRBV5-1	.	TRBJ1-1	.	CASSLEVDTEAFF	TGCGCCAGCAGCTTGGAGGTAGACACTGAAGCTTTCTTT
TRBV6-1	.	TRBJ1-6	.	CASSEVGRGNSPLHF	TGTGCCAGCAGTGAAGTGGGCAGGGGAAATTCACCCCTCCACTTT
TRBV7-9	TRBD2	TRBJ2-3	.	CASSFSGTSDTQYF	TGTGCCAGCAGCTTTAGCGGGACCTCAGATACGCAGTATTTT
TRBV6-5	TRBD1	TRBJ2-1	.	CASSVDRGNEQFF	TGTGCCAGCAGTGTGGACAGGGGCAATGAGCAGTTCTTC